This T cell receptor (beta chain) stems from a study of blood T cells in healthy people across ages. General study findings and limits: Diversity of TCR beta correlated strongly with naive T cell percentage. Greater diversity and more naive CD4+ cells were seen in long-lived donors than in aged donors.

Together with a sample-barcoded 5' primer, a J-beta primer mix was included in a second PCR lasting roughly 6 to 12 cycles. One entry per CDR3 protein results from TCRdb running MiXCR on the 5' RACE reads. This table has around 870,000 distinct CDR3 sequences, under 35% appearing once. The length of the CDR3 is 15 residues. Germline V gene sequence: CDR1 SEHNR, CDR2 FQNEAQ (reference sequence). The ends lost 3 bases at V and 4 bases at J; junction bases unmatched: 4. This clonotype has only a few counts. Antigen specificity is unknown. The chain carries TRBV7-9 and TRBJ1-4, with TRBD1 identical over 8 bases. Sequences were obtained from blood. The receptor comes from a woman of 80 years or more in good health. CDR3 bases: TGTGCCAGCAGCTTTCGACAGGGGTTTAATGAAAAACTGTTTTTT. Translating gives CASSFRQGFNEKLFF.